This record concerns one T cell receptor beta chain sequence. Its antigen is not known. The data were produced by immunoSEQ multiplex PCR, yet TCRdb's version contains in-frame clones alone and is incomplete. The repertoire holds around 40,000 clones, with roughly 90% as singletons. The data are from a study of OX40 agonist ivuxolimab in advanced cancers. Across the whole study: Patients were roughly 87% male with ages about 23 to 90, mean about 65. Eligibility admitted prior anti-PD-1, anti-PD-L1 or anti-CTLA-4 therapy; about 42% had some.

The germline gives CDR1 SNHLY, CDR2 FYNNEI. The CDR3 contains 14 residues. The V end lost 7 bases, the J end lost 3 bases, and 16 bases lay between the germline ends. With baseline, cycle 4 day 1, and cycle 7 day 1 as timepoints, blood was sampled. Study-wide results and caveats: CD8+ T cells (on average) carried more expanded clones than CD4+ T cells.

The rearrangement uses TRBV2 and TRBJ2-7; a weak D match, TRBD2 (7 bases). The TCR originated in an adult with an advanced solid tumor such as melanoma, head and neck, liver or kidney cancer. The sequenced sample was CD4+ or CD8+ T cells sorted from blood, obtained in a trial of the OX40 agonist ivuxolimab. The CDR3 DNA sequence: TGTGCCAGCACCAGAGGGGGGGCAAACTACGAGCAGTACTTC. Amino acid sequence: CASTRGGANYEQYF.